This is a list of T cell receptor beta chains from one sample in a study of control samples from healthy donors and cancer patients. The table came from immunoSEQ multiplex PCR; TCRdb's copy has only in-frame clones and leaves some out. The sample lists around 79,000 clones; roughly 93% were seen once. Sample: PBMCs. Receptors were obtained from a woman in her forties with lung cancer. The CDR3 runs from the conserved cysteine through the conserved F or W. D genes are given only for firm matches. Clone size is stated in some rows and not others, as once, few, many or a class when expanded.

>TRBJ2-1|NA|TRBV11-2|NA
CASSLGALIHNEQFF
TGTGCCAGCAGCTTAGGAGCGCTAATCCACAATGAGCAGTTCTTC
>TRBJ2-5|NA|TRBV3-1/TRBV3-2|NA
CASSGGPPETQYF
TGTGCCAGCAGCGGGGGGCCCCCGGAGACCCAGTACTTC
>TRBJ2-3|NA|TRBV7-2|once
CASSPRLVTDTQYF
TGTGCCAGCAGCCCGAGACTAGTTACAGATACGCAGTATTTT
>TRBJ1-5|NA|TRBV19|NA
CASSPGHSNQPQHF
TGTGCCAGTAGCCCGGGGCATAGTAATCAGCCCCAGCATTTT
>TRBJ2-7|TRBD2|TRBV28|NA
CASSLAGGLEQYF
TGTGCCAGCAGTTTAGCGGGGGGCCTAGAGCAGTACTTC
>TRBJ1-5|NA|TRBV7-6|NA
CASSSVGGNQPQHF
TGTGCCAGCAGCTCGGTAGGGGGCAATCAGCCCCAGCATTTT
>TRBJ2-7|NA|TRBV24-1|NA
CATSDLAGANEQYF
TGTGCCACCAGTGATCTAGCCGGGGCCAACGAGCAGTACTTC
>TRBJ1-2|TRBD1|TRBV28|NA
CASSMGQGNRGYTF
TGTGCCAGCAGTATGGGACAGGGAAATCGTGGCTACACCTTC
>TRBJ1-2|NA|TRBV19|NA
CASSTGVGYGYTF
TGTGCCAGTAGTACAGGGGTGGGTTATGGCTACACCTTC
>TRBJ1-6|NA|TRBV5-1|NA
CASSLTGLPPLHF
TGCGCCAGCAGCTTGACGGGTCTACCGCCCCTCCACTTT
>TRBJ2-5|TRBD2|TRBV10-1|few
CASSDAGEETQYF
TGCGCCAGCAGTGACGCGGGGGAAGAGACCCAGTACTTC
>TRBJ1-1|NA|TRBV9|NA
CASSGNSEDTEAFF
TGTGCCAGCAGCGGAAACAGCGAGGACACTGAAGCTTTCTTT
>TRBJ1-5|TRBD1|TRBV5-1|NA
CASSLEGQGNQPQHF
TGCGCCAGCAGCTTGGAGGGACAGGGGAATCAGCCCCAGCATTTT
>TRBJ1-1|TRBD1|TRBV13|medium-sized
CASSFLRTGKNTEAFF
TGTGCCAGCAGCTTTCTACGGACAGGGAAGAACACTGAAGCTTTCTTT
>TRBJ2-1|NA|TRBV2|NA
CASSDGSEQFF
TGTGCCAGCAGTGACGGAAGCGAGCAGTTCTTC
>TRBJ2-1|NA|TRBV2|NA
CASGDIDSYNEQFF
TGTGCCAGCGGAGACATAGACTCCTACAATGAGCAGTTCTTC
>TRBJ2-5|NA|TRBV5-4|NA
CASSLRQGLGETQYF
TGTGCCAGCAGCTTGCGGCAGGGACTCGGAGAGACCCAGTACTTC
>TRBJ1-1|TRBD1|TRBV5-1|NA
CASRSGQVGTEAFF
TGCGCCAGCAGGTCAGGACAGGTCGGAACTGAAGCTTTCTTT
>TRBJ2-7|NA|TRBV18|few
CASSLGGVSSYEQYF
TGTGCCAGCTCACTAGGAGGGGTTAGCTCCTACGAGCAGTACTTC
>TRBJ1-2|TRBD1|TRBV24-1|NA
CATSDSGTGGYGYTF
TGTGCCACCAGTGATTCCGGGACAGGGGGATATGGCTACACCTTC
>TRBJ1-2|NA|TRBV30|NA
CAWSGDARVYGYTF
TGTGCCTGGAGTGGCGATGCGCGCGTCTATGGCTACACCTTC
>TRBJ2-5|NA|TRBV19|NA
CASSIEGRYQETQYF
TGTGCCAGTAGTATAGAGGGCAGGTACCAAGAGACCCAGTACTTC
>TRBJ2-1|TRBD1|TRBV5-1|NA
CASSFGQGMGNEQFF
TGCGCCAGCAGCTTCGGACAGGGCATGGGCAATGAGCAGTTCTTC
>TRBJ2-3|NA|TRBV15|NA
CATSRDRGLTTDTQYF
TGTGCCACCAGCAGAGATAGGGGCTTAACGACAGATACGCAGTATTTT
>TRBJ1-4|TRBD1|TRBV2|NA
CASSPDRGNEKLFF
TGTGCCAGCAGTCCGGACAGGGGTAATGAAAAACTGTTTTTT
>TRBJ1-2|NA|TRBV1|NA
CTSSYRQGLLYGYTF
TGCACCAGCAGCTATCGACAGGGGTTGCTTTATGGCTACACCTTC
>TRBJ1-2|NA|TRBV7-3|NA
CASSWMIPANYGYTF
TGTGCCAGCAGCTGGATGATTCCAGCTAACTATGGCTACACCTTC
>TRBJ2-4|NA|TRBV12-5|few
CASGWDTDFYQYF
TGTGCTAGTGGTTGGGACACGGACTTCTACCAGTACTTC
>TRBJ2-1|TRBD2|TRBV19|NA
CASSIGTSPYNEQFF
TGTGCCAGTAGTATTGGGACTAGTCCTTACAATGAGCAGTTCTTC
>TRBJ1-1|NA|TRBV3-1/TRBV3-2|NA
CASSPRGVLNTEAFF
TGTGCCAGCAGCCCACGGGGGGTTCTGAACACTGAAGCTTTCTTT
>TRBJ1-6|NA|TRBV27|NA
CASSSPASLGGNSPLHF
TGTGCCAGCAGTTCCCCGGCCTCTCTGGGAGGAAATTCACCCCTCCACTTT
>TRBJ1-2|NA|TRBV19|NA
CASRLGTGVYGYTF
TGTGCCAGTAGACTCGGGACCGGAGTCTATGGCTACACCTTC
>TRBJ1-1|NA|TRBV7-6|NA
CASSLSRTFGRIDDTEAFF
TGTGCCAGCAGCTTATCCAGGACCTTCGGGCGGATTGACGACACTGAAGCTTTCTTT
>TRBJ1-5|NA|TRBV9|NA
CASSASDGLNQPQHF
TGTGCCAGCAGCGCCTCGGACGGTCTCAATCAGCCCCAGCATTTT
>TRBJ2-3|NA|TRBV11-2|NA
CASSPAQGLISDTQYF
TGTGCCAGCAGCCCCGCGCAGGGTTTGATCTCAGATACGCAGTATTTT
>TRBJ1-4|TRBD1|TRBV11-2|NA
CASRPTGTVLEKLFF
TGTGCCAGCAGACCCACCGGGACAGTATTAGAAAAACTGTTTTTT
>TRBJ1-5|NA|TRBV4-1|NA
CASSQGKGGNQPQHF
TGCGCCAGCAGCCAGGGGAAAGGAGGGAATCAGCCCCAGCATTTT
>TRBJ1-2|NA|TRBV5-4|NA
CASSSFSTSYGYTF
TGTGCCAGCAGCTCATTTTCTACGAGCTATGGCTACACCTTC
>TRBJ1-2|NA|TRBV29-1|once
CSVVLGRNYGYTF
TGCAGCGTAGTTCTGGGCAGGAACTATGGCTACACCTTC
>TRBJ1-4|TRBD1|TRBV28|NA
CASLGQGNEKLFF
TGTGCCAGTTTGGGACAGGGTAATGAAAAACTGTTTTTT
>TRBJ2-3|NA|TRBV12-3/TRBV12-4|NA
CASSSAFTDTQYF
TGTGCCAGCAGTTCGGCCTTCACAGATACGCAGTATTTT
>TRBJ1-3|NA|TRBV6-5|NA
CACQRTVSSGNTIYF
TGTGCCTGCCAACGGACAGTGAGCTCTGGAAACACCATATATTTT
>TRBJ2-5|TRBD2|TRBV11-1|NA
CASSLEPRTSETQYF
TGTGCCAGCAGCTTAGAGCCCCGGACTAGCGAGACCCAGTACTTC
>TRBJ2-5|TRBD2|TRBV5-1|NA
CASSLGGTSRETQYF
TGCGCCAGCAGCTTGGGGGGGACTAGTCGGGAGACCCAGTACTTC
>TRBJ2-5|NA|TRBV5-4|NA
CASSPGTQETQYF
TGTGCCAGCAGCCCAGGGACGCAAGAGACCCAGTACTTC
>TRBJ2-7|NA|TRBV21-1|NA
CASSKTKGGPLPAEQYF
TGTGCCAGCAGCAAGACGAAAGGCGGCCCCCTCCCGGCCGAGCAGTACTTC
>TRBJ1-1|NA|TRBV19|NA
CASRGGRGGYGTEAFF
TGTGCCAGTAGGGGGGGCCGGGGGGGTTATGGCACTGAAGCTTTCTTT
>TRBJ2-4|TRBD1|TRBV5-1|NA
CASSGSTGQGTNIQYF
TGCGCCAGCAGCGGATCGACAGGGCAAGGAACTAACATTCAGTACTTC
>TRBJ2-7|TRBD2|TRBV5-4|NA
CASSLAGGPPKSYEQYF
TGTGCCAGCAGCTTAGCGGGGGGGCCCCCTAAAAGCTACGAGCAGTACTTC
>TRBJ2-1|TRBD2|TRBV5-6|NA
CASSIGGDPYNEQFF
TGTGCCAGCAGCATCGGGGGGGACCCCTACAATGAGCAGTTCTTC
>TRBJ1-5|TRBD1|TRBV27|NA
CASSTTGTGLQHF
TGTGCCAGCTCGACTACCGGGACAGGGCTCCAGCATTTT
>TRBJ2-1|NA|TRBV7-7|NA
CASSPYPGRDYNEQFF
TGTGCTAGCAGCCCCTATCCGGGACGGGACTACAATGAGCAGTTCTTC
>TRBJ1-2|NA|TRBV30|NA
CAWRIDNYGYTF
TGTGCCTGGAGGATAGATAACTATGGCTACACCTTC